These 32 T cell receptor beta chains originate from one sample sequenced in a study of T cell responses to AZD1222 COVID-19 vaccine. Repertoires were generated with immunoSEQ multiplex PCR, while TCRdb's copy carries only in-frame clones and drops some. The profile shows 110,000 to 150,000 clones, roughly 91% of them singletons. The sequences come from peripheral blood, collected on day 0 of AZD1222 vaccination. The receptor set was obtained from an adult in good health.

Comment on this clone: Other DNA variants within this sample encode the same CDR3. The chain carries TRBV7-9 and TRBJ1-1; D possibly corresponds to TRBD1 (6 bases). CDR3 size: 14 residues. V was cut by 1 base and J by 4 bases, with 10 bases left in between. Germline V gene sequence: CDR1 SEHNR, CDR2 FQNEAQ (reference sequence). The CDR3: CASSLVGGFTEAFF. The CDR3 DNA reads TGTGCCAGCAGCTTAGTAGGGGGATTCACTGAAGCTTTCTTT.

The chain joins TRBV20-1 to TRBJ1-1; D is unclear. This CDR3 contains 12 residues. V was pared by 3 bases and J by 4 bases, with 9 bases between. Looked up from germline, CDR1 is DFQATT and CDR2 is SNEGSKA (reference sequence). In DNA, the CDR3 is TGCAGTGCTAGTCGCTGGGGCACTGAAGCTTTCTTT. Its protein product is CSASRWGTEAFF.

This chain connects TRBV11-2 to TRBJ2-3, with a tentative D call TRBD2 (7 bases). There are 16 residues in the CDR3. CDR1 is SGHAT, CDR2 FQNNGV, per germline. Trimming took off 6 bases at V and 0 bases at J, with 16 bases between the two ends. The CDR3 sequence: CASSELGGVSTDTQYF. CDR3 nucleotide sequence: TGTGCCAGCAGTGAACTAGGGGGGGTGAGCACAGATACGCAGTATTTT. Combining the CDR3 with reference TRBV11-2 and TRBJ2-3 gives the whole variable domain EAGVAQSPRYKIIEKRQSVAFWCNPISGHATLYWYQQILGQGPKLLIQFQNNGVVDDSQLPKDRFSAERLKGVDSTLKIQPAKLEDSAVYLCASSELGGVSTDTQYFGPGTRLTVL.

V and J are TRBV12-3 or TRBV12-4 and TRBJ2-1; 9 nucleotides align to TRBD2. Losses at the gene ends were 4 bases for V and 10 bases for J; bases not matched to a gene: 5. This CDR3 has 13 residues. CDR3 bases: TGTGCCAGCAGTTGGAATAGCGGGGGCGAGCAGTTCTTC. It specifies CASSWNSGGEQFF.

This CDR3 reads CASSSGQGPRTETQYF. The CDR3 bases are TGCGCCAGCAGCTCCGGACAGGGACCCCGAACAGAGACCCAGTACTTC. The J gene is TRBJ2-5, the V gene TRBV5-1; 8 bases map to TRBD1. Losses at the gene ends were 3 bases for V and 4 bases for J; bases not matched to a gene: 11. Germline CDR1 SGHRS, CDR2 YFSETQ. The CDR3 extends over 16 amino acids.

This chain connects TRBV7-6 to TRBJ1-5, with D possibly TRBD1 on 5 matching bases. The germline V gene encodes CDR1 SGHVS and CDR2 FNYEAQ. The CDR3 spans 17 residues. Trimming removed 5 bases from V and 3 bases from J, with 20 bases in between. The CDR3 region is CASSTARAGPDNQPQHF. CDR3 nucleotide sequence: TGTGCCAGCAGCACCGCAAGGGCAGGGCCAGACAATCAGCCCCAGCATTTT.

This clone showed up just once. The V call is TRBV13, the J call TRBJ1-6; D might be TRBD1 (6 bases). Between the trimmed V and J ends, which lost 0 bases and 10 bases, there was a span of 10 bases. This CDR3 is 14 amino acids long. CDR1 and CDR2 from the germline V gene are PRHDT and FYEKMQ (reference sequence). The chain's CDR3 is CASSLGQGNSPLHF. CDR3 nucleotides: TGTGCCAGCAGCTTAGGACAGGGAAACTCACCCCTCCACTTT.

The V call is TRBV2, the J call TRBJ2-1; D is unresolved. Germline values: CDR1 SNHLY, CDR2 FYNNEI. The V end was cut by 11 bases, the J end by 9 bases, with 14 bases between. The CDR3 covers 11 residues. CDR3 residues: CARIRGVEQFF. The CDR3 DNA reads TGTGCCCGTATCCGAGGAGTTGAGCAGTTCTTC.

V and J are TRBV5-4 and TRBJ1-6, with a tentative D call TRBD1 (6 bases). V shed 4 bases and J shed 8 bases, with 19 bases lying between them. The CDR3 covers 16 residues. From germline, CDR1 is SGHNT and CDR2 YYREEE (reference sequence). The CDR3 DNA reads TGTGCCAGCAGCCGGATAGACAGGAAAGCTTATTCACCCCTCCACTTT. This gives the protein CASSRIDRKAYSPLHF.

In DNA, the CDR3 is TGTGCCAGTATAGACGAGGCGGCTGAAGCTTTCTTT. This encodes CASIDEAAEAFF. V gene TRBV19 combines with J gene TRBJ1-1; D call uncertain. Trimming pared 7 bases from V and 6 bases from J, leaving 12 bases between. This CDR3 has 12 amino acids. CDR1 is LNHDA and CDR2 is SQIVND in the germline V gene (reference sequence).

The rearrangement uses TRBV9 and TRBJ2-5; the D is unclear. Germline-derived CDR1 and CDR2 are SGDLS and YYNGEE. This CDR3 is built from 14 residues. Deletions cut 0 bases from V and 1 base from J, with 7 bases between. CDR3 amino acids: CASSVDMFQETQYF. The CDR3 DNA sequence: TGTGCCAGCAGCGTAGATATGTTCCAAGAGACCCAGTACTTC.

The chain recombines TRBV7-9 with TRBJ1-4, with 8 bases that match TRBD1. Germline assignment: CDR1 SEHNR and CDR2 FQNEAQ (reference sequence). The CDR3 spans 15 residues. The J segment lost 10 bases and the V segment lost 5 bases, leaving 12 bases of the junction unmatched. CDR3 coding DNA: TGTGCCAGCAGCGTTCCCGGGACAGGCAGTGGAAAACTGTTTTTT. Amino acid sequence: CASSVPGTGSGKLFF.

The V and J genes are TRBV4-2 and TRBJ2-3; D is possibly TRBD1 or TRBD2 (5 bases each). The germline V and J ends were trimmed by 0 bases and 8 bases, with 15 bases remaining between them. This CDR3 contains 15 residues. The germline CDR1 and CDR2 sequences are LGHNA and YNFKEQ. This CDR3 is CASSQDWGRGRTQYF. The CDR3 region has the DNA TGTGCCAGCAGCCAAGATTGGGGCCGGGGCCGTACGCAGTATTTT.

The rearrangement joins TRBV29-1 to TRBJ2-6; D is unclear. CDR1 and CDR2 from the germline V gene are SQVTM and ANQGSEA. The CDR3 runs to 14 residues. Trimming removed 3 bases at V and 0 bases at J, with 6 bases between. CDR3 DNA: TGCAGCGTTGACGCAATCTCTGGGGCCAACGTCCTGACTTTC. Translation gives CSVDAISGANVLTF.

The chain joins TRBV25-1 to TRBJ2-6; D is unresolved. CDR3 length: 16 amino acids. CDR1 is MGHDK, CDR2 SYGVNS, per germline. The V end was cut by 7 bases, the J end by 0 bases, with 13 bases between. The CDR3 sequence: CASNGDTRSGANVLTF. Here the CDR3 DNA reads TGTGCCAGCAACGGAGACACCCGCTCTGGGGCCAACGTCCTGACTTTC. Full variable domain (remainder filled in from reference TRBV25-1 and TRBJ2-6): EADIYQTPRYLVIGTGKKITLECSQTMGHDKMYWYQQDPGMELHLIHYSYGVNSTEKGDLSSESTVSRIRTEHFPLTLESARPSHTSQYLCASNGDTRSGANVLTFGAGSRLTVL.

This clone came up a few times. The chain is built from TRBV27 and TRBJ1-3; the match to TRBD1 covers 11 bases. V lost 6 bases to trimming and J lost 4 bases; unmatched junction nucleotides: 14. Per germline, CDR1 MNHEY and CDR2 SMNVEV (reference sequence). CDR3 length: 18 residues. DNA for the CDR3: TGTGCCAGCAGCCCTAGGACAGGGGGCGGGATCCTCGGAAACACCATATATTTT. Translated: CASSPRTGGGILGNTIYF.

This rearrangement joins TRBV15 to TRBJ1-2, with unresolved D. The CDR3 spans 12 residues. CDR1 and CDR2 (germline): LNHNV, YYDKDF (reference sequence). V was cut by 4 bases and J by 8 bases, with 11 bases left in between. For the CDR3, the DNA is TGTGCCACCAGCACAACCTTGGGGGGCTACACCTTC. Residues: CATSTTLGGYTF.

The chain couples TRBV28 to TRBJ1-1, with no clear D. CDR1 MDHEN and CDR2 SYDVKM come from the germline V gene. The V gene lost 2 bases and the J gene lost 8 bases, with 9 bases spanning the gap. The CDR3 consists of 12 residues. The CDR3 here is CASSLRVGEAFF. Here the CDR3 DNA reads TGTGCCAGCAGTTTAAGGGTGGGAGAAGCTTTCTTT.

The CDR3 loop is CASRRQDGTGELFF. DNA for the CDR3: TGTGCCAGCAGGAGACAGGATGGCACCGGGGAGCTGTTTTTT. This chain connects TRBV6-6 to TRBJ2-2; D possibly corresponds to TRBD1 (6 bases). The CDR3 runs 14 residues. The germline V gene encodes CDR1 MNHNY and CDR2 SVGAGI (reference sequence). V was pared by 6 bases and J by 4 bases, with 12 bases between.

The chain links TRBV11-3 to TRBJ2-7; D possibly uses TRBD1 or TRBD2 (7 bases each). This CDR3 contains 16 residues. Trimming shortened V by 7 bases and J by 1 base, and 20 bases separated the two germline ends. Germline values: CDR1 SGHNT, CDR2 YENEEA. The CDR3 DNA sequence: TGTGCCAGCACCGAAACGGGGAGGGGGCGATCCTACGAGCAGTACTTC. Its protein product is CASTETGRGRSYEQYF.

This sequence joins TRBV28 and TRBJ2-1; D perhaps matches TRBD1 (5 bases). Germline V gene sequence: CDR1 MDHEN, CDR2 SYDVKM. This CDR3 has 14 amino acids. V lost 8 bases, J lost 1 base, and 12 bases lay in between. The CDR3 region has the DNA TGTGCCAGCCGGCAGGGTGGGTCCTACAATGAGCAGTTCTTC. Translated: CASRQGGSYNEQFF.

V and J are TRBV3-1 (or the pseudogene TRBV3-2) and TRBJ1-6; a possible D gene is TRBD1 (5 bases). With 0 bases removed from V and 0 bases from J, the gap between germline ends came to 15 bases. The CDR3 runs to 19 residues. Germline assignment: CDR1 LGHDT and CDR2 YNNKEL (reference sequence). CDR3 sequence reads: CASSQDLAGPGSYNSPLHF. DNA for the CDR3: TGTGCCAGCAGCCAAGATCTTGCAGGGCCGGGCTCCTATAATTCACCCCTCCACTTT.

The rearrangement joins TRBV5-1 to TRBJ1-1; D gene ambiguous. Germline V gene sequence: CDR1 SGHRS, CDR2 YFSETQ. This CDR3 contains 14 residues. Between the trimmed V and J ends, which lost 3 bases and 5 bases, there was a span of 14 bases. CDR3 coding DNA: TGCGCCAGCAGCTCTGACCAACTAAGGACTGAAGCTTTCTTT. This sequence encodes CASSSDQLRTEAFF.

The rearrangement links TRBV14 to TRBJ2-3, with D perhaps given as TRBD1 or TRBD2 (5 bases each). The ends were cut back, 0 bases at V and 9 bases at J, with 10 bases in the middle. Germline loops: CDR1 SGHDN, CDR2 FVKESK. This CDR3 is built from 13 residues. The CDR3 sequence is CASSQERGSTQYF. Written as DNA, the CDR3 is TGTGCCAGCAGCCAAGAACGGGGCTCGACGCAGTATTTT.

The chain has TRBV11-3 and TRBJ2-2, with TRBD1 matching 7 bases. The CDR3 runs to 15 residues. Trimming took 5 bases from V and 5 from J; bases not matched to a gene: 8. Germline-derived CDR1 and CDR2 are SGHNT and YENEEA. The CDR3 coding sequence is TGTGCCAGCAGCCCGATACAGGGGTGGACCGGGGAGCTGTTTTTT. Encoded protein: CASSPIQGWTGELFF. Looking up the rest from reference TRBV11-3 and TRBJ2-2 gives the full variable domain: EAGVVQSPRYKIIEKKQPVAFWCNPISGHNTLYWYLQNLGQGPELLIRYENEEAVDDSQLPKDRFSAERLKGVDSTLKIQPAELGDSAVYLCASSPIQGWTGELFFGEGSRLTVL.

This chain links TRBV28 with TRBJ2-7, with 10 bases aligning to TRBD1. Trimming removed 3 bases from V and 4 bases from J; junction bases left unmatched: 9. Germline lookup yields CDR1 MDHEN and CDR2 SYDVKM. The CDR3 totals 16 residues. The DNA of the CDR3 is TGTGCCAGCAGTTTGGCGGGACAGGGGTCCTTATACGAGCAGTACTTC. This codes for CASSLAGQGSLYEQYF.

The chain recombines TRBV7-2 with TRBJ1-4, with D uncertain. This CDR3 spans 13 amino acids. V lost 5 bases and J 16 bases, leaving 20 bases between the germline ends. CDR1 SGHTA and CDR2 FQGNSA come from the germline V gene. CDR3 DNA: TGTGCCAGCAGCGCAAGGGTTACAGAGAGGCCGTTTTTT. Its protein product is CASSARVTERPFF.

The CDR3 reads CASSLAPEFTEAFF. CDR3 DNA: TGTGCCAGCAGCTTGGCACCGGAGTTCACTGAAGCTTTCTTT. The rearrangement joins TRBV5-5 to TRBJ1-1; D gene unclear. This CDR3 spans 14 amino acids. Germline CDR1 is SGHKS and CDR2 is YYEKEE (reference sequence). The V end was cut by 0 bases, the J end by 4 bases, with 10 bases between.

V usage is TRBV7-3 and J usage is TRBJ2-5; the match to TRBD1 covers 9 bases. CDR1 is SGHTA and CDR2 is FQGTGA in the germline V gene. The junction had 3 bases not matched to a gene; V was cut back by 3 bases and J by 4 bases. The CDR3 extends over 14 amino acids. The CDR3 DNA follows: TGTGCCAGCAGCTTTTCGGGACAGGGAGAGACCCAGTACTTC. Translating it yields CASSFSGQGETQYF.

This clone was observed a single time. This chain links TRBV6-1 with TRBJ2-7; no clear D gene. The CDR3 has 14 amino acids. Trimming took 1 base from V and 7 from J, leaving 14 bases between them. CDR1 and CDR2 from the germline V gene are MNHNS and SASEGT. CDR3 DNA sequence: TGTGCCAGCAGTGAAGTGGCAGGAACTGCGGAGCAGTACTTC. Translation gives CASSEVAGTAEQYF.

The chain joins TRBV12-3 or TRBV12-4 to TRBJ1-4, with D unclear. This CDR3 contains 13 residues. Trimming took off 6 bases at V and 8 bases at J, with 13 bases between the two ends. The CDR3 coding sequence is TGTGCCAGCAGCCCGGGCCCCGGAGAAAAACTGTTTTTT. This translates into CASSPGPGEKLFF.

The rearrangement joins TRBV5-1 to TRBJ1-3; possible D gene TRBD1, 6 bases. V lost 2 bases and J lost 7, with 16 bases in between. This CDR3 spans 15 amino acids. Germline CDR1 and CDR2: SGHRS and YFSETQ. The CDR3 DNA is TGCGCCAGCAGCTTTTCGGCAGGGGTGGGGAACACCATATATTTT. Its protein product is CASSFSAGVGNTIYF. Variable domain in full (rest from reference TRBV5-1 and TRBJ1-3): KAGVTQTPRYLIKTRGQQVTLSCSPISGHRSVSWYQQTPGQGLQFLFEYFSETQRNKGNFPGRFSGRQFSNSRSEMNVSTLELGDSALYLCASSFSAGVGNTIYFGEGSWLTVV.